These 15 T cell receptor beta chains share one sample of origin, sequenced in a study of cytomegalovirus exposure and HLA in healthy donors. The PCR had 60 Vbeta and 13 Jbeta primers. Data came from immunoSEQ multiplex PCR; TCRdb stores just in-frame clones and leaves some out. The data show around 170,000 clones, roughly four fifths seen once. Sequenced material: PBMCs. Receptor source: a woman in her late teens or twenties in good health and CMV-seronegative.

The chain uses TRBV5-5 and TRBJ2-2; D is possibly TRBD2 (5 bases). CDR3 size: 19 residues. Germline CDR1 is SGHKS and CDR2 is YYEKEE (reference sequence). Trimming pared 0 bases from V and 6 bases from J, leaving 24 bases between. This CDR3 is CASSLGAREASRMAGELFF. The CDR3 nucleotides are TGTGCCAGCAGCTTGGGGGCACGAGAGGCTAGCCGGATGGCCGGGGAGCTGTTTTTT. The complete variable domain, with remaining parts taken from reference TRBV5-5 and TRBJ2-2, reads DAGVTQSPTHLIKTRGQQVTLRCSPISGHKSVSWYQQVLGQGPQFIFQYYEKEERGRGNFPDRFSARQFPNYSSELNVNALLLGDSALYLCASSLGAREASRMAGELFFGEGSRLTVL.

V is TRBV25-1 and J is TRBJ1-6, with D unclear. The CDR3 contains 13 residues. Trimming left V 10 bases short and J 0 bases short, with 7 bases between. From germline, CDR1 is MGHDK and CDR2 SYGVNS. The CDR3 coding sequence is TGTGCCACCCGGTACTCCTATAATTCACCCCTCCACTTT. Translating it yields CATRYSYNSPLHF.

A single count supports this clone. The chain is built from TRBV10-2 and TRBJ1-2, with D uncertain. Germline CDR1 and CDR2: WSHSY and SAAADI. The CDR3 runs to 14 residues. Trimming cost V 3 bases and J 8 bases, with 16 bases left between them. The DNA of the CDR3 is TGCGCCAGCAGTGACATACCCACGTCGGGAGGCTACACCTTC. Its protein product is CASSDIPTSGGYTF.

The chain uses TRBV21-1 and TRBJ2-4; TRBD1 is taken as the D call from the table, unchecked against the DNA. TRBV21-1 is a recognized pseudogene. This CDR3 is 18 amino acids long. As DNA, the CDR3 is TGTGCCAGCAGCAATCAGGACAGTAAACAACTAGCCAAAAACATTCAGTACTTC. This encodes CASSNQDSKQLAKNIQYF.

The chain recombines TRBV21-1 with TRBJ1-5. TRBV21-1 is a pseudogene segment. The CDR3 sequence is 17 residues long. The CDR3 spells CASSNESLTDSNGPQHF. The CDR3 DNA is TGTGCCAGCAGCAACGAAAGTTTGACGGATAGCAATGGGCCCCAGCATTTT.

The rearrangement links TRBV7-2 to TRBJ1-2; 7 nucleotides agree with TRBD1. CDR1 SGHTA and CDR2 FQGNSA come from the germline V gene. This CDR3 spans 15 amino acids. V shed 5 bases, J shed 8 bases, and the junction held 14 bases outside the gene matches. CDR3 bases: TGTGCCAGCAGCACCTCCCGACAGGGCCCGCAGGGCTACACCTTC. This codes for CASSTSRQGPQGYTF.

The rearrangement links TRBV29-1 to TRBJ2-1; TRBD2 matches at 7 bases. CDR3 length equals 17 residues. V was pared by 0 bases and J by 1 base, with 9 bases of the junction left unmatched. Germline V gives CDR1 SQVTM, CDR2 ANQGSEA. CDR3 sequence reads: CSVEDDTAGWSYNEQFF. The CDR3 region has the DNA TGCAGCGTTGAAGATGATACAGCGGGGTGGTCCTACAATGAGCAGTTCTTC.

This chain links TRBV11-2 with TRBJ2-1; TRBD2 matches at 10 bases. J gave up 0 bases and V 5 bases, and 7 bases lay outside the gene matches. The CDR3 has 17 residues. The V gene's germline CDR1 is SGHAT and CDR2 FQNNGV. This CDR3 is CASSPGTSVSSYNEQFF. The CDR3 DNA follows: TGTGCCAGCAGCCCCGGGACTAGCGTCAGCTCCTACAATGAGCAGTTCTTC.

The chain employs TRBV9 and TRBJ2-2; TRBD1 matches 9 bases. Trimming took 4 bases from V and 2 from J; bases not matched to a gene: 6. CDR1 and CDR2 from the germline V gene are SGDLS and YYNGEE. CDR3 length equals 16 residues. The chain's CDR3 is CASSPRTGENTGELFF. CDR3 sequence (DNA): TGTGCCAGCAGCCCTAGGACAGGGGAAAACACCGGGGAGCTGTTTTTT. Full variable domain (outside the CDR3, taken from reference TRBV9 and TRBJ2-2): DSGVTQTPKHLITATGQRVTLRCSPRSGDLSVYWYQQSLDQGLQFLIQYYNGEERAKGNILERFSAQQFPDLHSELNLSSLELGDSALYFCASSPRTGENTGELFFGEGSRLTVL.

The gene calls are TRBV29-1 and TRBJ1-2, with a possible D match to TRBD1 (5 bases). The length of the CDR3 is 13 residues. Trimming pared 1 base from V and 0 bases from J, leaving 6 bases between. CDR1 is SQVTM, CDR2 ANQGSEA, per germline. This CDR3 is CSVEGRANYGYTF. Written as DNA, the CDR3 is TGCAGCGTTGAAGGCAGGGCTAACTATGGCTACACCTTC.

The CDR3 loop is CASSPGNEQFF. CDR3 nucleotides: TGTGCCAGCAGCCCCGGGAATGAGCAGTTCTTC. This chain uses TRBV4-2 with TRBJ2-1; unclear D gene. The CDR3 is 11 amino acids. From germline, CDR1 is LGHNA and CDR2 YNFKEQ. Between the trimmed V and J ends, which lost 4 bases and 7 bases, there was a span of 5 bases.

The J gene is TRBJ2-1, the V gene TRBV6-4, with 9 bases aligning to TRBD2. CDR1 is MRHNA and CDR2 is SNTAGT in the germline V gene. The V gene end was trimmed by 3 bases and the J gene end by 4 bases; junction bases not matched to a gene: 7. The CDR3 contains 16 residues. The CDR3 nucleotides read TGTGCCAGCAGTGAAGAAGGCGGGGGGGCTTACAATGAGCAGTTCTTC. Residues: CASSEEGGGAYNEQFF.

This chain connects TRBV19 to TRBJ2-1; 9 nucleotides align to TRBD1. The CDR3 is 18 amino acids. With 5 bases clipped from V and 7 bases from J, the junction kept 18 bases outside the gene matches. From germline, CDR1 is LNHDA and CDR2 SQIVND (reference sequence). The CDR3 here is CASSPYPPGQGSFNEQFF. DNA of the CDR3: TGTGCCAGTAGTCCCTATCCACCGGGACAGGGAAGTTTTAATGAGCAGTTCTTC.

J is TRBJ2-7 and V is TRBV21-1; the D call in the table, TRBD2, was not verified against the DNA. TRBV21-1 is an annotated pseudogene. This CDR3 has 16 residues. DNA for the CDR3: TGTGCCAGCAGCAAAGAGGCTAGCGGGGGGGCCTACGAGCAGTACTTC. Protein product: CASSKEASGGAYEQYF.

The V call is TRBV28, the J call TRBJ1-5, with D unresolved. The germline V gene encodes CDR1 MDHEN and CDR2 SYDVKM. There are 12 residues in the CDR3. With 6 bases removed from V and 5 bases from J, the gap between germline ends came to 8 bases. The CDR3 nucleotides read TGTGCCAGCAGGGCCCGGGATCAGCCCCAGCATTTT. This encodes CASRARDQPQHF.